This TCR beta chain was observed in a study of Siglec-9 on CD8 T cells in melanoma. Sequencing was performed with immunoSEQ multiplex PCR; in TCRdb, only in-frame clones are kept and a portion is missing. The data hold over 30,000 clones, with 65% to 85% observed a single time. The ends were cut back, 5 bases at V and 8 bases at J, with 10 bases in the middle. CDR1 SGHNT and CDR2 YYREEE come from the germline V gene (reference sequence). The CDR3 extends over 12 amino acids. Sequenced sample: Siglec-9- CD8+ T cells sorted from blood. The TCR sequence derives from a human donor in good health. The V gene is TRBV5-4, the J gene TRBJ2-2, with D tentatively TRBD1 (7 bases). The CDR3 reads CASREGAGELFF. In DNA, the CDR3 is TGTGCCAGCAGGGAGGGGGCAGGGGAGCTGTTTTTT.